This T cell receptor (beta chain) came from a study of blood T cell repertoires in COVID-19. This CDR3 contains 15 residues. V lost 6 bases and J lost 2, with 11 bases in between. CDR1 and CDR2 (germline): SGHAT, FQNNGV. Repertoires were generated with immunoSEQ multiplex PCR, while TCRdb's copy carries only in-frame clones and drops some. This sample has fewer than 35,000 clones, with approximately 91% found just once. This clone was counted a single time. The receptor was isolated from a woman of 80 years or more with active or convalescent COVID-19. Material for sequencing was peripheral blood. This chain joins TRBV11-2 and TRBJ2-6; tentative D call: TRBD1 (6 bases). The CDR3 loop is CASRGARTGANVLTF. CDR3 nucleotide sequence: TGTGCCAGCAGGGGGGCGAGAACTGGGGCCAACGTCCTGACTTTC.